The rows below give T cell receptor beta chains drawn from one sample of a study of T cell repertoires in cytomegalovirus infection. For these TCRs, the target antigens are not known. TCRdb re-analysed the reads in MiXCR, keeping a single row per CDR3 protein. The sample has approximately 910,000 distinct CDR3 sequences, roughly 30% seen once; the top ten hold around 15%. This sample comprised cultured CD8+ T cells from PBMCs, obtained from culture after CMV antigen stimulation. The source is a human donor in good health (CMV status not recorded). Some clones in this sample may be carry-over from other donors' samples. CDR3s include the opening cysteine and the closing phenylalanine or tryptophan. The D gene is left open where the match is weak. Only part of the rows carry a size: once, few, many, or a class if the clone is expanded.

>NA|few|TRBV6-6|TRBJ1-3
CASSYVPADTIYF
TGTGCCAGCAGTTACGTCCCGGCGGACACCATATATTTT
>NA|NA|TRBV10-3|TRBJ1-1
CAISDLQKNTEAFF
TGTGCCATCAGCGACCTCCAGAAGAACACTGAAGCTTTCTTT
>NA|NA|TRBV5-5|TRBJ2-3
CASSWHGSTDTQYF
TGTGCCAGCAGCTGGCACGGCAGCACAGATACGCAGTATTTT
>NA|NA|TRBV6-5|TRBJ2-7
CASSYSPFYEQYF
TGTGCCAGCAGTTACTCGCCCTTCTACGAGCAGTACTTC
>NA|many|TRBV27|TRBJ1-3
CASSSNPGTRNTIYF
TGTGCCAGCAGTTCCAACCCCGGGACGAGAAACACCATATATTTT
>NA|NA|TRBV12-3/TRBV12-4|TRBJ2-1
CASSLAQRGDWNEQFF
TGTGCCAGCAGTTTAGCGCAGAGGGGGGATTGGAATGAGCAGTTCTTC
>NA|few|TRBV4-3|TRBJ2-2
CASSQGGTNTGELFF
TGCGCCAGCAGCCAAGGGGGGACGAACACCGGGGAGCTGTTTTTT
>NA|few|TRBV12-5|TRBJ1-2
CASGLVPNYGYTF
TGTGCTAGTGGTTTGGTCCCCAACTATGGCTACACCTTC
>NA|few|TRBV12-5|TRBJ1-1
CASGLGSSTEAFF
TGTGCTAGTGGTTTGGGCAGTAGCACTGAAGCTTTCTTT
>NA|few|TRBV24-1|TRBJ1-1
CATSEPGRGTEAFF
TGTGCCACCAGTGAACCAGGGAGGGGCACTGAAGCTTTCTTT
>NA|NA|TRBV27|TRBJ2-1
CANSLLSGEQFF
TGTGCCAACAGTTTATTGAGTGGTGAGCAGTTCTTC
>TRBD1|few|TRBV9|TRBJ2-1
CASSLVGGRGDEQFF
TGTGCCAGCAGCCTTGTAGGGGGCCGGGGCGATGAGCAGTTCTTC
>TRBD1|many|TRBV7-9|TRBJ2-7
CASSSDRGEQYF
TGTGCCAGCAGCTCGGACAGGGGCGAGCAGTACTTC
>NA|NA|TRBV7-6|TRBJ2-7
CASSALAGSSYEQYF
TGTGCCAGCAGCGCGCTGGCGGGGAGCTCCTACGAGCAGTACTTC
>NA|many|TRBV6-1|TRBJ1-4
CASSLGDRRAEKLFF
TGTGCCAGCAGTTTAGGGGACCGCCGGGCTGAAAAACTGTTTTTT
>TRBD1|NA|TRBV12-3/TRBV12-4|TRBJ1-5
CASSSRDSDPPADQPQHF
TGTGCCAGCAGCTCCCGGGACAGCGACCCACCAGCGGATCAGCCCCAGCATTTT
>NA|few|TRBV7-9|TRBJ1-5
CASSSQIPNQPQHF
TGTGCCAGCAGTTCCCAAATTCCCAATCAGCCCCAGCATTTT
>TRBD1|few|TRBV24-1|TRBJ2-2
CATSENGQGGGDTGELFF
TGTGCCACCAGTGAGAACGGACAGGGGGGTGGGGACACCGGGGAGCTGTTTTTT
>NA|few|TRBV2|TRBJ1-5
CASIAPEGFLGNQPQHF
TGTGCCAGCATCGCGCCAGAGGGCTTTTTGGGCAATCAGCCCCAGCATTTT
>TRBD2|many|TRBV7-2|TRBJ2-3
CASSLEGRATHF
TGTGCCAGCAGCTTAGAGGGGAGGGCCACGCATTTT
>NA|NA|TRBV6-5|TRBJ2-3
CASSLLRMQGPDTQYF
TGTGCCAGCAGTTTGCTGCGGATGCAGGGACCAGATACGCAGTATTTT
>TRBD1|NA|TRBV7-2|TRBJ1-2
CASSPFGQAYGYTF
TGTGCCAGCAGCCCATTTGGACAGGCGTATGGCTACACCTTC
>NA|many|TRBV7-6|TRBJ1-1
CASSLGEGTAFF
TGTGCCAGCAGCTTAGGGGAGGGGACAGCTTTCTTT
>TRBD1|few|TRBV11-1|TRBJ2-7
CASSRNRGSYEQYF
TGTGCCAGCAGCAGAAACAGGGGTTCCTACGAGCAGTACTTC
>TRBD1|few|TRBV20-1|TRBJ2-1
CSARPGQGYNEQFF
TGCAGTGCTAGGCCGGGACAGGGGTACAATGAGCAGTTCTTC
>NA|many|TRBV7-2|TRBJ1-5
CASSPRGGGDQPQHF
TGTGCCAGCAGCCCCCGGGGGGGTGGGGATCAGCCCCAGCATTTT
>NA|few|TRBV19|TRBJ1-1
CASSIGGETEAFF
TGTGCCAGTAGTATTGGCGGGGAAACTGAAGCTTTCTTT
>TRBD2|NA|TRBV6-5|TRBJ2-3
CASSTLAESTDTQYF
TGTGCCAGCAGTACCCTAGCGGAAAGCACAGATACGCAGTATTTT
>NA|NA|TRBV7-4|TRBJ1-5
CASSFGTSDQPQHF
TGTGCCAGCAGCTTTGGGACCAGCGATCAGCCCCAGCATTTT
>NA|NA|TRBV19|TRBJ2-1
CASSIARAIYNEQFF
TGTGCCAGTAGTATAGCCCGGGCTATCTACAATGAGCAGTTCTTC
>NA|NA|TRBV7-2|TRBJ2-1
CASSLDTGLSSYNEQFF
TGTGCCAGCAGCTTAGACACAGGCCTCAGCTCCTACAATGAGCAGTTCTTC
>NA|many|TRBV7-8|TRBJ2-3
CASSSRTSSHTDTQYF
TGTGCCAGCAGCTCCCGAACTAGCAGCCACACAGATACGCAGTATTTT
>NA|NA|TRBV27|TRBJ1-3
CASSPGWGNTIYF
TGTGCCAGCAGTCCAGGGTGGGGAAACACCATATATTTT
>NA|few|TRBV6-1|TRBJ2-1
CASSVQEYNEQFF
TGTGCCAGCAGTGTACAGGAGTACAATGAGCAGTTCTTC
>TRBD1|few|TRBV10-1|TRBJ1-1
CASSDPGGPTVSEAFF
TGCGCCAGCAGTGACCCAGGGGGCCCGACCGTATCTGAAGCTTTCTTT
>NA|few|TRBV7-9|TRBJ1-2
CASSLVGGTNYGYTF
TGTGCCAGCAGCTTAGTCGGGGGGACTAACTATGGCTACACCTTC
>NA|NA|TRBV2|TRBJ2-7
CASTTDGWSYEQYF
TGTGCCAGCACGACGGACGGCTGGTCCTACGAGCAGTACTTC
>TRBD1|NA|TRBV20-1|TRBJ1-1
CSALRTGGMNTEAFF
TGCAGTGCTTTAAGGACAGGTGGGATGAACACTGAAGCTTTCTTT
>NA|many|TRBV7-9|TRBJ1-1
CASSSNPRGAFF
TGTGCCAGCAGCTCTAATCCCCGGGGGGCTTTCTTT
>NA|NA|TRBV4-1|TRBJ1-5
CASSQEFNSNQPQHF
TGCGCCAGCAGCCAAGAGTTCAATAGCAATCAGCCCCAGCATTTT
>NA|NA|TRBV12-5|TRBJ1-2
CASGLVQGSGGYTF
TGTGCTAGTGGTTTGGTACAGGGCAGCGGGGGCTACACCTTC